This T cell receptor beta chain was retrieved from a study of prognosis after radiotherapy for stage I lung cancer (dated by TCRdb to 2020 to 2023). A note on the overall study: Between early 2018 and 2019, around 19 patients with stage I NSCLC were enrolled in Nanjing, China. There were approximately 15 patients with newly diagnosed primary stage I lung tumors and a handful of patients with oligometastatic NSCLC after surgical resection of the primary tumor. No patient received concurrent therapy alongside SBRT. The study took one blood sample before SBRT and one after SBRT from each of some 20 patients and sequenced all 40 or so samples. On tumor histology, fewer than 15 patients had adenocarcinoma and several had squamous cell carcinoma. Distant metastases were developed by four of the 19 patients after SBRT, at a median of around seven months, whereas no significant progression was observed in the other 15 patients. Every patient was regarded as medically inoperable, because of comorbidities in about a dozen cases and refusal of surgery in 6 or 7 cases. SBRT was given in 3 to 5 fractions with a biologically effective dose of at least 100 Gy, using image-guided IMRT or VMAT. This study profiled peripheral blood TCR beta repertoires from stage I NSCLC patients before and after stereotactic body radiotherapy and linked the repertoires to distant failure. The cohort was made up of 10 to 15 men and more than five women, with a median age of around 78 years and an age range of roughly 50 to 84 years. Overall study results and their limits: Differences by metastasis status were reportedly seen in TRBV and TRBJ usage frequencies, involving two V genes at baseline and, after SBRT, under ten V genes and two J genes. After SBRT, the number of unique TCR clones decreased (median around 10,000 before versus about 6,900 after; Wilcoxon paired P=0.011). No determination of tumor specificity was made for expanded TCR clones. The small cohort and short follow-up limited the study, so independent validation of the findings is needed. All reported P values were unadjusted for multiple comparisons. Post-SBRT Shannon entropy and its change from baseline were lower in patients who developed distant metastases; baseline Shannon entropy was not associated with metastases.

CDR1 and CDR2, looked up from the germline V gene, are MDHEN and SYDVKM. The CDR3 contains 16 residues, cysteine and phenylalanine counted. CDR3 DNA only is kept here, 48 bases in frame from base 1. With respect to this clonotype: Its antigen specificity is not known. The junction differs from germline at one of its ends, possibly a read error.

Two rounds of multiplex PCR on genomic DNA were used to amplify the TCR beta CDR3 region. In the first PCR round, primers specific to each TRBV and TRBJ gene were used, and the primer sequences were filed in Chinese patent CN105087789A. Universal primers were used in the second PCR round. The Roche High Pure PCR Template Preparation Kit was used to extract genomic DNA from the frozen PBMCs. An Illumina HiSeq 3000 was used to sequence the libraries paired-end with 151 bp reads. Under the source paper's analysis protocol: Raw reads lacking the multiplex PCR primer sequences were removed with CutAdapt. PEAR was used to merge high-quality paired reads into contigs. By alignment to reference sequences, MiXCR assigned TRB V, D and J gene segments to each contig. CDR3 sequences were clustered by base quality and sequence similarity to remove sequencing errors. Diversity was calculated as Shannon entropy divided by the natural log of the number of productive TCR sequences. One minus Shannon entropy divided by the natural log of the number of unique clonotypes was used as the definition of clonality. Progression-free survival cut-offs for repertoire metrics were chosen using the Youden index of ROC curves, with analyses run in R 3.5.3. The public reads were run again by TCRdb, first through fastp at Q25 and then through MiXCR, and only productive beta chains were kept. Each CDR3 protein gets just one entry, which takes the most common genes and DNA from the rows behind it. TCRdb's processing, not the authors', yielded these V and J calls. For this sample there are about 21,000 distinct CDR3 sequences; roughly 41% appear just once. 30% to 35% of the sample belongs to the ten largest clones.

All patients had node-negative disease on CT and PET/CT, and none had a history of other malignancies or had previously received chemotherapy or radiotherapy. At each of the two time points, 6 to 7.5 milliliters of peripheral venous blood were collected into EDTA tubes. PBMCs were isolated by Ficoll-Paque Plus density-gradient centrifugation. Immediately after collection, samples were stored at -80 degrees C until analysis. The chain was built from TRBV28 and TRBJ1-5, with the D gene not confidently named. The origin of this receptor is a donor aged 50 or older with non-small cell lung cancer. This material consisted of PBMCs, taken before or after stereotactic body radiation therapy (not recorded which). At the DNA level, the sequence is TGTGCCAGCAGTTTAACCGGGGTTGAAGGCAATCATCCCCAGAATTTT. Its protein is CASSLTGVEGNHPQNF.